These 12 T cell receptor beta chains came from one sample sequenced in a study of cytomegalovirus exposure and HLA in healthy donors. With 60 Vbeta and 13 Jbeta primers, the PCR was carried out. The table came from immunoSEQ multiplex PCR; TCRdb's copy has only in-frame clones and leaves some out. The sample yields about 160,000 clones, about 75% seen once. The specimen sequenced was PBMCs. The receptors here all came from a female donor in good health and CMV-seronegative.

This chain connects TRBV30 to TRBJ2-5; 13 nucleotides match TRBD2. The CDR3 runs to 14 residues. The V gene's germline CDR1 is GTSNPN and CDR2 SVGIG (reference sequence). J lost 7 bases, V lost 3 bases, and 5 bases had no gene match. The CDR3 region is CAWRRLAGGRTQYF. The CDR3 DNA reads TGTGCCTGGAGGAGACTAGCGGGGGGAAGGACCCAGTACTTC.

This clone was seen just once. The chain combines TRBV19 with TRBJ2-7; D is possibly TRBD1 (5 bases). V was clipped by 4 bases and J by 0 bases, with 19 bases between them. CDR1 is LNHDA, CDR2 SQIVND, per germline (reference sequence). The CDR3 is 17 residues long. The CDR3 sequence is CASSRQSLEKSSYEQYF. CDR3 coding DNA: TGTGCCAGTAGTAGACAGTCTCTCGAGAAAAGCTCCTACGAGCAGTACTTC.

V gene TRBV18 combines with J gene TRBJ1-1; tentative D call: TRBD1 (6 bases). In germline, CDR1 is KGHSH, CDR2 LQKENI. V was pared by 4 bases and J by 5 bases, with 17 bases between. The CDR3 spans 15 residues. In DNA form, the CDR3 reads TGTGCCAGCTCACGTTACAGGGACACGGAAACTGAAGCTTTCTTT. Protein sequence: CASSRYRDTETEAFF.

The chain recombines TRBV2 with TRBJ2-3; weak D call: TRBD2 (6 bases). The V end was cut by 4 bases, the J end by 0 bases, with 8 bases between. Germline assignment: CDR1 SNHLY and CDR2 FYNNEI. The length of the CDR3 is 14 residues. The CDR3 loop is CASSARGSTDTQYF. The CDR3 DNA is TGTGCCAGCAGTGCTCGGGGGAGCACAGATACGCAGTATTTT.

This sequence joins TRBV6-5 and TRBJ2-1; 7 bases agree with TRBD2. The CDR3 runs to 15 residues. Germline V CDR1 and CDR2: MNHEY, SVGAGI. J was trimmed by 10 bases and V by 4 bases; bases with no gene match: 13. CDR3 nucleotide sequence: TGTGCCAGCAGTTCCCGATGGCAGCTGACTAGCGAGCAGTTCTTC. The encoded protein is CASSSRWQLTSEQFF.

The V gene is TRBV11-3, the J gene TRBJ2-1, with 7 bases fitting TRBD2. The V gene end was trimmed by 3 bases and the J gene end by 6 bases; junction bases not matched to a gene: 11. Germline CDR1 SGHNT, CDR2 YENEEA. This CDR3 has 16 amino acids. The CDR3 region is CASSFGGEGLGNEQFF. The CDR3 region has the DNA TGTGCCAGCAGCTTTGGCGGGGAGGGCCTCGGCAATGAGCAGTTCTTC.

The chain is built from TRBV6-5 and TRBJ1-2; 10 bases line up with TRBD1. Germline V CDR1 and CDR2: MNHEY, SVGAGI. J lost 4 bases, V lost 5 bases, and 7 bases had no gene match. The CDR3 runs to 15 residues. The CDR3 is CASSPLGQGTYGYTF. For the CDR3, the DNA is TGTGCCAGCAGTCCTTTGGGACAGGGGACCTATGGCTACACCTTC.

This clone appeared a single time. The rearrangement links TRBV7-3 to TRBJ1-6, with no clear D. The germline V gene has CDR1 SGHTA and CDR2 FQGTGA. CDR3 length equals 14 residues. The V and J ends lost 0 bases and 7 bases respectively, with 7 bases between them. CDR3 bases: TGTGCCAGCAGCTTAACGCGGGGAAATTCACCCCTCCACTTT. Protein: CASSLTRGNSPLHF.

This rearrangement joins TRBV5-1 to TRBJ2-5; 9 nucleotides agree with TRBD1. V shed 4 bases, J shed 5 bases, and the junction held 9 bases outside the gene matches. The CDR3 extends over 15 amino acids. The germline V gene encodes CDR1 SGHRS and CDR2 YFSETQ. The CDR3 sequence: CASSQADRGYETQYF. DNA of the CDR3: TGCGCCAGCAGCCAGGCGGACAGGGGTTATGAGACCCAGTACTTC.

The rearrangement uses TRBV5-1 and TRBJ2-7, with TRBD2 matching over 11 bases. The CDR3 loop spans 14 amino acids. Germline assignment: CDR1 SGHRS and CDR2 YFSETQ. J gave up 1 base and V 5 bases, and 2 bases lay outside the gene matches. The CDR3 region has the DNA TGCGCCAGCAGATCTAGCGGGGGGTCCTACGAGCAGTACTTC. Translating it yields CASRSSGGSYEQYF.

The gene calls are TRBV5-1 and TRBJ1-2; TRBD1 aligns across 9 bases. The CDR3 has 15 amino acids. V lost 4 bases and J lost 6; bases outside the gene matches: 10. In germline, CDR1 is SGHRS, CDR2 YFSETQ. CDR3 sequence reads: CASSPQTGTGNGYTF. The CDR3 coding sequence is TGCGCCAGCAGCCCACAAACCGGGACAGGGAATGGCTACACCTTC.

The chain couples TRBV7-6 to TRBJ2-5; 9 bases are shared with TRBD2. The CDR3 runs to 14 residues. The V gene end was trimmed by 4 bases and the J gene end by 7 bases; junction bases not matched to a gene: 7. The germline V gene has CDR1 SGHVS and CDR2 FNYEAQ. CDR3: CASSWLAGDGTQYF. The DNA of the CDR3 is TGTGCCAGCAGCTGGTTAGCGGGAGACGGGACCCAGTACTTC.